This entry features one T cell receptor beta chain sequence. What it recognizes is unknown. The sample belongs to a study of T cell responses to AZD1222 COVID-19 vaccine. The V end lost 6 bases, the J end lost 1 base, and 13 bases lay between the germline ends. CDR1 MNHEY and CDR2 SVGEGT come from the germline V gene. This CDR3 spans 15 amino acids. General study results and limits: It was only after the peak T cell response that any repertoires were sampled. Per reports, nearly half of all spike-specific TCRs target regions that are unmutated in variants. Two AZD1222 doses significantly raised spike-specific TCR breadth and depth over controls. Donors were largely white British and mainly female; clonal diversity was possibly underestimated.

The assay was immunoSEQ multiplex PCR, and TCRdb's table has in-frame clones only and misses some. This sample yields more than 85,000 clones, of which around 90% are seen a single time; 3.2% belongs to the top ten. This TCR was sampled from an adult in good health. The material was peripheral blood, obtained on day 0 of AZD1222 vaccination. This chain uses TRBV6-2 or TRBV6-3 with TRBJ2-4; a weak D match, TRBD1 (6 bases). CDR3 loop: CASRYRDTAKNIQYF. CDR3 in DNA: TGTGCCAGCAGGTACCGGGACACCGCCAAAAACATTCAGTACTTC.